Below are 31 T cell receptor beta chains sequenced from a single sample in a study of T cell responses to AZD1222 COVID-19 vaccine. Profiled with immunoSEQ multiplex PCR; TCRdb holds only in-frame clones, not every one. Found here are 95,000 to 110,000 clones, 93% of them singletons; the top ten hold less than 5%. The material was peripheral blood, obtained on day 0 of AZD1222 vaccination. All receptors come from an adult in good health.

CDR3 residues: CASSQVRREKSYEQYF. The CDR3, as DNA: TGTGCCAGCAGCCAAGTACGGCGGGAGAAGTCGTACGAGCAGTACTTC. V is TRBV3-1 (or the pseudogene TRBV3-2) and J is TRBJ2-7; 7 nucleotides agree with TRBD2. This CDR3 region has 16 residues. Trimming cost V 1 base and J 4 bases; bases outside gene matches: 10. CDR1 is LGHDT and CDR2 is YNNKEL in the germline V gene (reference sequence).

The CDR3 protein is CASSRDGGENSPLHF. CDR3 DNA sequence: TGCGCCAGCAGCCGGGACGGTGGGGAGAATTCACCCCTCCACTTT. V gene TRBV5-1 combines with J gene TRBJ1-6; possibly TRBD1 for D (5 bases). The V gene lost 4 bases and the J gene lost 7 bases, with 15 bases spanning the gap. This CDR3 region has 15 residues. Germline V lookup: CDR1 SGHRS, CDR2 YFSETQ.

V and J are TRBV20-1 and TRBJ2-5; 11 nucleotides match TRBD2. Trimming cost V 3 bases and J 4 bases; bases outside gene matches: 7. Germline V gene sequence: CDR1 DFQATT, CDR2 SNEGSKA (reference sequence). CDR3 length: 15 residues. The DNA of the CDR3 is TGCAGTGCTAGTCCCACTAGCGGGAGAGGAGAGACCCAGTACTTC. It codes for CSASPTSGRGETQYF.

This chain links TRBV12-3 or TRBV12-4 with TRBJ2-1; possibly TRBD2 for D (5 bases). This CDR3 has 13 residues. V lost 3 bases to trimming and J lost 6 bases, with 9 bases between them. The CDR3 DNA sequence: TGTGCCAGCAGTTTGAGGGTCCCCAATGAGCAGTTCTTC. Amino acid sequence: CASSLRVPNEQFF.

The CDR3 loop is CASSLDGGKQTQYF. The CDR3 DNA reads as TGTGCCAGCAGCTTGGACGGCGGGAAACAGACCCAGTACTTC. The rearrangement joins TRBV5-4 to TRBJ2-5, with a possible D match to TRBD2 (6 bases). Trimming stripped 0 bases from V and 6 bases from J, with 12 bases between. Germline-derived CDR1 and CDR2 are SGHNT and YYREEE (reference sequence). The CDR3 is 14 residues long.

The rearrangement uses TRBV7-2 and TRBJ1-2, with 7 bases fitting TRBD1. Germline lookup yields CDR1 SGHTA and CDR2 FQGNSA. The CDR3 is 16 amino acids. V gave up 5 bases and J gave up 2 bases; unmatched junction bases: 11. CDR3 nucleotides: TGTGCCAGCAGCCTAGGGTCCCCACAGGGGAACTATGGCTACACCTTC. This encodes CASSLGSPQGNYGYTF.

DNA for the CDR3: TGTGCCTGGAGCGGGAGGGCCGGAGAGACCCAGTACTTC. This encodes CAWSGRAGETQYF. The chain recombines TRBV30 with TRBJ2-5, with 8 bases matching TRBD2. The CDR3 is 13 amino acids. Germline lookup yields CDR1 GTSNPN and CDR2 SVGIG (reference sequence). Unmatched junction bases numbered 4, after V lost 3 bases and J lost 4 bases.

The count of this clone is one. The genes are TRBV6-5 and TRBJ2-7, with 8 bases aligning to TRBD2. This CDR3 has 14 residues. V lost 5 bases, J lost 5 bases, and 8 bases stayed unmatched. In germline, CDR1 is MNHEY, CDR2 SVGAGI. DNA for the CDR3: TGTGCCAGCAGTACGGGACTAGGGATTGACGAGCAGTACTTC. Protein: CASSTGLGIDEQYF.

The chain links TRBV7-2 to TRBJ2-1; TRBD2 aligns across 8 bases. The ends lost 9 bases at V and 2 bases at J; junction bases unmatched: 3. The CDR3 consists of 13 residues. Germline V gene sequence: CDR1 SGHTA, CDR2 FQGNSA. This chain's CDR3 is CASTSGAYNEQFF. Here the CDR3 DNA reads TGTGCCAGTACTAGCGGCGCCTACAATGAGCAGTTCTTC.

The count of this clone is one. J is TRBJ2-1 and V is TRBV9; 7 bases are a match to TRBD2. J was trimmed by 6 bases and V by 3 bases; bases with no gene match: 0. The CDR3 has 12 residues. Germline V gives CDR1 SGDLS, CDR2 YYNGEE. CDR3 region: CASSGLANEQFF. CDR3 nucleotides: TGTGCCAGCAGCGGACTAGCCAATGAGCAGTTCTTC.

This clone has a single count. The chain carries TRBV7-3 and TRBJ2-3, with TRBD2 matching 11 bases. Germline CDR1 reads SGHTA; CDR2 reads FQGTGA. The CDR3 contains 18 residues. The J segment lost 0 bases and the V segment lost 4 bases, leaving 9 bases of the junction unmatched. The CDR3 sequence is CASSSGTSGLLSTDTQYF. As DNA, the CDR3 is TGTGCCAGCAGCTCAGGGACTAGCGGTCTACTTAGCACAGATACGCAGTATTTT.

Here the CDR3 DNA reads TGTGCCAGTACAGCATATTACTCTGGGGCCAACGTCCTGACTTTC. Its translation: CASTAYYSGANVLTF. V usage is TRBV19 and J usage is TRBJ2-6, with D unclear. The V and J ends lost 7 bases and 0 bases respectively, with 10 bases between them. CDR3 size: 15 residues. CDR1 LNHDA and CDR2 SQIVND come from the germline V gene (reference sequence).

CDR3 bases: TGTGCCAGCAGCTTGGCTAGATTTCCCGACGAGCAGTACTTC. This encodes CASSLARFPDEQYF. The chain couples TRBV5-5 to TRBJ2-7; unclear D gene. The CDR3 is made up of 14 amino acids. Germline CDR1 SGHKS, CDR2 YYEKEE (reference sequence). V lost 0 bases, J lost 5 bases, and 12 bases lay in between.

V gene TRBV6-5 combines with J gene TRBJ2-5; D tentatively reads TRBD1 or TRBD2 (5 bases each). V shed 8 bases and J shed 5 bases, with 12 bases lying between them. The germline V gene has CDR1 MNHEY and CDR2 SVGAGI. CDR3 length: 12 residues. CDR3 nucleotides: TGTGCCAGCGAGGGGTTGGAGGAGACCCAGTACTTC. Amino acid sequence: CASEGLEETQYF.

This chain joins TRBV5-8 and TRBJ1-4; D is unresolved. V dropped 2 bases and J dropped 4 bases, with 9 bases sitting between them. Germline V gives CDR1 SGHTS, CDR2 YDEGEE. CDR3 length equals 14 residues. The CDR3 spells CASSLRAINEKLFF. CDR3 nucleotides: TGTGCCAGCAGCTTAAGAGCGATTAATGAAAAACTGTTTTTT.

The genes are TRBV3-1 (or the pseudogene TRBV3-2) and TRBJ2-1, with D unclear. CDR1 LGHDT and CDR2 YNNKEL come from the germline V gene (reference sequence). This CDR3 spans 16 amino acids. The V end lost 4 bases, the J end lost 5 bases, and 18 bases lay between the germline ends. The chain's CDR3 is CASSLGLGSGHNEQFF. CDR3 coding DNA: TGTGCCAGCAGCCTGGGTTTAGGGTCAGGACACAATGAGCAGTTCTTC.

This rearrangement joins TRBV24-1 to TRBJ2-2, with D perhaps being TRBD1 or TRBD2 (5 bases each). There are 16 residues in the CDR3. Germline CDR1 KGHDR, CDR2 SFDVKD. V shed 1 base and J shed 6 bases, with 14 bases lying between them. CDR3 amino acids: CATSDLGVGGAGELFF. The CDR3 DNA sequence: TGTGCCACCAGTGATTTAGGCGTTGGGGGAGCCGGGGAGCTGTTTTTT.

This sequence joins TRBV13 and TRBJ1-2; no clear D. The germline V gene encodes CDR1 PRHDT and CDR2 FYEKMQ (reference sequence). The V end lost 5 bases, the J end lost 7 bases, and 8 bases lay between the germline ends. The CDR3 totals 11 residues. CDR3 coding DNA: TGTGCCAGCAGCCCCCGTGGTGGCTACACCTTC. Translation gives CASSPRGGYTF. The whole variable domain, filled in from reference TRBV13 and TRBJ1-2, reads AAGVIQSPRHLIKEKRETATLKCYPIPRHDTVYWYQQGPGQDPQFLISFYEKMQSDKGSIPDRFSAQQFSDYHSELNMSSLELGDSALYFCASSPRGGYTFGSGTRLTVV.

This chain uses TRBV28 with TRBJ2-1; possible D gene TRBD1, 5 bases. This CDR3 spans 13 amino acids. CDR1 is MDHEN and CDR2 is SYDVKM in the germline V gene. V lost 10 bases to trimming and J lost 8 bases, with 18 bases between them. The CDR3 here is CATLDKGADEQFF. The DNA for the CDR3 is TGTGCCACCCTAGACAAAGGGGCAGATGAGCAGTTCTTC.

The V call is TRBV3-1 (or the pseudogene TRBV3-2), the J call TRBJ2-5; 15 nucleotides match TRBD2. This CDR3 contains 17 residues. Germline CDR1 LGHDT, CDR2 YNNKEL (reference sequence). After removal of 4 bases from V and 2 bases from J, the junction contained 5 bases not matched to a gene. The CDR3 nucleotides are TGTGCCAGCAGCCTTAGGACTAGCGGGAGGGGGCAAGAGACCCAGTACTTC. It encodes CASSLRTSGRGQETQYF.

In nucleotides, the CDR3 is TGTGCCACCAGCAGAGATCGGATAGGGGGTCAGCCCCAGCATTTT. The encoded protein is CATSRDRIGGQPQHF. This chain links TRBV15 with TRBJ1-5; D perhaps matches TRBD1 (6 bases). The CDR3 spans 15 residues. Germline CDR1 and CDR2: LNHNV and YYDKDF (reference sequence). The V end lost 0 bases, the J end lost 6 bases, and 12 bases lay between the germline ends.

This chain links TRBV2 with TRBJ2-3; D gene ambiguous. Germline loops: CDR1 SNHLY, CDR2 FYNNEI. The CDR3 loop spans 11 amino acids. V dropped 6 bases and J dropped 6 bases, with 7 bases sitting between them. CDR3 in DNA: TGTGCCAGCAGCGGTCATGATACGCAGTATTTT. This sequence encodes CASSGHDTQYF.

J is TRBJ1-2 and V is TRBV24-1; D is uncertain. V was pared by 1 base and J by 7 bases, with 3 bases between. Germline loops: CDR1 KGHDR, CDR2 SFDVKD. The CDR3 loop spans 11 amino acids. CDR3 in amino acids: CATSDLSGYTF. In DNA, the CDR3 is TGTGCCACCAGTGATTTAAGTGGCTACACCTTC.

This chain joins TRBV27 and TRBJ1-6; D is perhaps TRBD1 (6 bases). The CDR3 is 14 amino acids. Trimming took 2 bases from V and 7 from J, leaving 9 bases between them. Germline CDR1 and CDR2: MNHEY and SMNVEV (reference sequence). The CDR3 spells CASSLTGWNSPLHF. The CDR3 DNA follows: TGTGCCAGCAGTTTAACAGGGTGGAATTCACCCCTCCACTTT.

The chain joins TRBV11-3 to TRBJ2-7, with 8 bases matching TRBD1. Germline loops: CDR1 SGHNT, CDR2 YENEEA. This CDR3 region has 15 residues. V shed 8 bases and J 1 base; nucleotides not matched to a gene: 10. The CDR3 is CASALEDRVSYEQYF. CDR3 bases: TGTGCCAGCGCCCTCGAGGACAGGGTATCCTACGAGCAGTACTTC.

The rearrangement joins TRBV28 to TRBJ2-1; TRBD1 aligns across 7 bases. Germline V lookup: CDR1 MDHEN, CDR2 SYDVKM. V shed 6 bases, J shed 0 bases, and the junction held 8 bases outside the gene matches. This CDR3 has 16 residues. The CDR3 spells CASRPMDRSSYNEQFF. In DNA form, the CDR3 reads TGTGCCAGCAGACCAATGGACAGGAGCTCCTACAATGAGCAGTTCTTC.

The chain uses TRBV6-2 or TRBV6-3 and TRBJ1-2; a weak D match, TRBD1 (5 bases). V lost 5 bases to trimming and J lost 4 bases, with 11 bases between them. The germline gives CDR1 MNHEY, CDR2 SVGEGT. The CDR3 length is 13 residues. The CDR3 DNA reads TGTGCCAGCAGTCTCACAGGCGTCTATGGCTACACCTTC. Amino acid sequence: CASSLTGVYGYTF.

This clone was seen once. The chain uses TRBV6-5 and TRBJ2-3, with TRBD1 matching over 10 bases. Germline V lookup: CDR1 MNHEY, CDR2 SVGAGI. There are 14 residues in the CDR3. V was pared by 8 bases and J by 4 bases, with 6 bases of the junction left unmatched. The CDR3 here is CASAAGTGADTQYF. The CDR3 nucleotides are TGTGCCAGCGCGGCCGGGACAGGGGCAGATACGCAGTATTTT.

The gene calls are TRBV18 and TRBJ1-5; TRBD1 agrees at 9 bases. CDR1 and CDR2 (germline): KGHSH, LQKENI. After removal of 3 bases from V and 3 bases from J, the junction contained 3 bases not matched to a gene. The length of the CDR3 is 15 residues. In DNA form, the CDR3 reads TGTGCCAGCTCACCGGGGACAGGGAACAATCAGCCCCAGCATTTT. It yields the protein CASSPGTGNNQPQHF. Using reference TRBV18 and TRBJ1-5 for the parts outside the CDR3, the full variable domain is NAGVMQNPRHLVRRRGQEARLRCSPMKGHSHVYWYRQLPEEGLKFMVYLQKENIIDESGMPKERFSAEFPKEGPSILRIQQVVRGDSAAYFCASSPGTGNNQPQHFGDGTRLSIL.

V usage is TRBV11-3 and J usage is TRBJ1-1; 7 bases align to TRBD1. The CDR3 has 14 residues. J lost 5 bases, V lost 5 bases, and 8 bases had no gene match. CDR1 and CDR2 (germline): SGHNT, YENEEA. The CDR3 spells CASSAGQRGTEAFF. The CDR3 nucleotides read TGTGCCAGCAGCGCGGGACAGCGGGGAACTGAAGCTTTCTTT.

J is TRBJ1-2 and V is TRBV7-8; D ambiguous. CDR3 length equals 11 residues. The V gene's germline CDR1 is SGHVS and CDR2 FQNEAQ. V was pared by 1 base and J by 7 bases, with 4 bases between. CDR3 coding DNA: TGTGCCAGCAGCTTAGGGCTTGGCTACACCTTC. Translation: CASSLGLGYTF.